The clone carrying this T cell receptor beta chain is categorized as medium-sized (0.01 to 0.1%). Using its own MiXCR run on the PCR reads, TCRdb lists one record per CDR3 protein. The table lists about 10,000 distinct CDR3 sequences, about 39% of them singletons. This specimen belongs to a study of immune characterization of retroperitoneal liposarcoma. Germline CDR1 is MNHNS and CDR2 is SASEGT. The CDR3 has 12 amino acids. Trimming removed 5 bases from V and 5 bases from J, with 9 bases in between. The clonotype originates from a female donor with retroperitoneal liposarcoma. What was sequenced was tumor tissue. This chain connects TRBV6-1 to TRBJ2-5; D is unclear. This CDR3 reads CASSTTGETQYF. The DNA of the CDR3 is TGTGCCAGCAGTACCACTGGGGAGACCCAGTACTTC.